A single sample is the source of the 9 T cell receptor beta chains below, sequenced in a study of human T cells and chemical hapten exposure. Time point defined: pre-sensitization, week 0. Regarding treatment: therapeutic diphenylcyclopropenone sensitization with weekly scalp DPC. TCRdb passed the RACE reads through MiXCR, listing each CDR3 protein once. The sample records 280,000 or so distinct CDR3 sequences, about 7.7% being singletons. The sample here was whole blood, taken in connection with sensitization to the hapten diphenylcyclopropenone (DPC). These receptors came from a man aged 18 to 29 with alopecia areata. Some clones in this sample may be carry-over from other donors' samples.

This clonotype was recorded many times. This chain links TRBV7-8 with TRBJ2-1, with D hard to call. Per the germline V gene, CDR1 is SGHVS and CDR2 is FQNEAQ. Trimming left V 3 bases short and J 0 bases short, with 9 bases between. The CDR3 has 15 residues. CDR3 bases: TGTGCCAGCAGCTTGTTACGCGACTCCTACAATGAGCAGTTCTTC. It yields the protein CASSLLRDSYNEQFF. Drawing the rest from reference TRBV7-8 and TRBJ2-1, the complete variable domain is GAGVSQSPRYKVAKRGQDVALRCDPISGHVSLFWYQQALGQGPEFLTYFQNEAQLDKSGLPSDRFFAERPEGSVSTLKIQRTQQEDSAVYLCASSLLRDSYNEQFFGPGTRLTVL.

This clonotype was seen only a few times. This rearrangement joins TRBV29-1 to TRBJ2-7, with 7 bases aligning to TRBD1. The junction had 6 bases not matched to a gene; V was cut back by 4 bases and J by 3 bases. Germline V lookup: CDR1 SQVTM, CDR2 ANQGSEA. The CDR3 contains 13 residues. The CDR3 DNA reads TGCAGCGTTGTTACTGGGACAGACTACGAGCAGTACTTC. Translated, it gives CSVVTGTDYEQYF.

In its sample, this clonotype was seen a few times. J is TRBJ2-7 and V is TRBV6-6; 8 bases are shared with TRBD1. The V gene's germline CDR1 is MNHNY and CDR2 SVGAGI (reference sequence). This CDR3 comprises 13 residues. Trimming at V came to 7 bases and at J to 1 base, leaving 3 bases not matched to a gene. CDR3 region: CASTTGDSYEQYF. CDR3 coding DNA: TGTGCCAGCACGACAGGGGATTCCTACGAGCAGTACTTC.

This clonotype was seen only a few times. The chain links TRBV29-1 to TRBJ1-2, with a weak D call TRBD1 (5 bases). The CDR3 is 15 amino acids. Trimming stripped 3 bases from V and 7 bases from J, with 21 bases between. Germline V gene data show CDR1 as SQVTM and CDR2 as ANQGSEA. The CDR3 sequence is CSVDRSGRLDGGYTF. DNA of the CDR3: TGCAGCGTTGACAGATCGGGACGCTTGGACGGTGGCTACACCTTC.

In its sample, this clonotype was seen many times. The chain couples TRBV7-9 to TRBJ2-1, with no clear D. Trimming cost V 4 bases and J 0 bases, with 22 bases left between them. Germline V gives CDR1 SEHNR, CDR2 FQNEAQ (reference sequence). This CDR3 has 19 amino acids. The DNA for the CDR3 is TGTGCCAGCAGCTCGCCCGCTCGTGGTATACCGAACTCCTACAATGAGCAGTTCTTC. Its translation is CASSSPARGIPNSYNEQFF. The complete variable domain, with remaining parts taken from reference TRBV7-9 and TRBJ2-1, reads DTGVSQNPRHKITKRGQNVTFRCDPISEHNRLYWYRQTLGQGPEFLTYFQNEAQLEKSRLLSDRFSAERPKGSFSTLEIQRTEQGDSAMYLCASSSPARGIPNSYNEQFFGPGTRLTVL.

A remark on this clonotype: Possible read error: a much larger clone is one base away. CDR3 region: CTSSPRTGSGYGYTF. In nucleotides, the CDR3 is TGTACCAGCAGTCCTAGGACAGGGTCTGGCTATGGCTACACCTTC. The rearrangement links TRBV27 to TRBJ1-2, with 8 bases identical to TRBD1. The germline gives CDR1 MNHEY, CDR2 SMNVEV (reference sequence). The CDR3 length is 15 residues.

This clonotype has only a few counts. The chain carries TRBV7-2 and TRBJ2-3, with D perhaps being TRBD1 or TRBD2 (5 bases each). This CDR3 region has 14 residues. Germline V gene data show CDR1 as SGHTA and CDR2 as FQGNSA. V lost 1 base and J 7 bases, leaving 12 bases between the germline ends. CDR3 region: CASSLGNGAYTQYF. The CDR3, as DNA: TGTGCCAGCAGCTTAGGAAACGGGGCCTATACGCAGTATTTT.

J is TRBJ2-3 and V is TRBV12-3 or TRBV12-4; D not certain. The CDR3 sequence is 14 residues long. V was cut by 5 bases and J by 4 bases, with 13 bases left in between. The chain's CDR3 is CASSPLSGADTQYF. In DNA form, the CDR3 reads TGTGCCAGCAGTCCCCTTAGTGGCGCAGATACGCAGTATTTT.

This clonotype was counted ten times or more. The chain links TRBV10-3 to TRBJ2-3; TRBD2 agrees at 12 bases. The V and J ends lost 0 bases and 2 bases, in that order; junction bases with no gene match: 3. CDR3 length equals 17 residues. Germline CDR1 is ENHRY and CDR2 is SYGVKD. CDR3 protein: CAISESTSGGSTDTQYF. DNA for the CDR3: TGTGCCATCAGTGAGTCTACTAGCGGGGGGTCCACAGATACGCAGTATTTT.